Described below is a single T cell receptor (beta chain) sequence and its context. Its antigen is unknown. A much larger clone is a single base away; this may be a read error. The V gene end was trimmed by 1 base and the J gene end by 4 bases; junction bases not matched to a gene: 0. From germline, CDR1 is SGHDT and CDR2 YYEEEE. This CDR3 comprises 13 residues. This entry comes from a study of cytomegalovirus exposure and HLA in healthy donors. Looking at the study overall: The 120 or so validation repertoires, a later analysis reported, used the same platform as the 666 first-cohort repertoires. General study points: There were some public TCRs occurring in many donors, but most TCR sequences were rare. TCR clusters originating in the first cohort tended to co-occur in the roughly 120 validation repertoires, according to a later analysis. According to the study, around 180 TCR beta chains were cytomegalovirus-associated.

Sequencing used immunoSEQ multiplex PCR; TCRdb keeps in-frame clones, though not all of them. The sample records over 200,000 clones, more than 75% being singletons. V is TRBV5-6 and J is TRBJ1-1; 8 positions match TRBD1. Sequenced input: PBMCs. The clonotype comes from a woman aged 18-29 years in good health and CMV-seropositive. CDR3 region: CASSLTGGTEAFF. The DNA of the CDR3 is TGTGCCAGCAGCTTGACAGGGGGCACTGAAGCTTTCTTT.